This TCR beta chain was captured in a study of blood T cell repertoires in COVID-19. The authors' processing: Amplification from reference gene primers served as the basis for estimated nucleated cell counts. The method was immunoSEQ multiplex PCR; TCRdb's version includes in-frame clones alone and lacks a portion of them. V and J calls and clone size are those listed in that table; D and trimming were worked out from the DNA. The sample has 75,000 to 100,000 clones, around 75% seen once; the top ten hold around 24%. This clone has a handful of counts. The CDR3 contains 14 residues. In germline, CDR1 is MDHEN, CDR2 SYDVKM. Unmatched junction bases numbered 8, after V lost 6 bases and J lost 6 bases.

This sequence originates from a man between 65 and 79 years old with acute or convalescent COVID-19. The rearrangement uses TRBV28 and TRBJ2-7; 10 positions match TRBD1. Sequencing was performed on peripheral blood. In DNA form, the CDR3 reads TGTGCCAGCAGACAACCGGGACAGGGGTCCGAGCAGTACTTC. Translated: CASRQPGQGSEQYF.